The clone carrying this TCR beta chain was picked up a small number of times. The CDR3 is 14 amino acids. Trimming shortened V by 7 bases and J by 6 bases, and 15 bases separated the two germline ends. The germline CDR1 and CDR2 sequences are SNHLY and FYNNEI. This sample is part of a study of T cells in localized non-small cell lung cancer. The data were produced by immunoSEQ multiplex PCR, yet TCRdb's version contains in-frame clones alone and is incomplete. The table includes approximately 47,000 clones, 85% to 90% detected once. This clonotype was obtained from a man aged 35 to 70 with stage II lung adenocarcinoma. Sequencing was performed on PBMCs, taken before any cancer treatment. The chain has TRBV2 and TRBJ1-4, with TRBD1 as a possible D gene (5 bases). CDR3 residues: CASKLGRGDEKLFF. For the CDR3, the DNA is TGTGCCAGCAAACTGGGCCGAGGGGATGAAAAACTGTTTTTT. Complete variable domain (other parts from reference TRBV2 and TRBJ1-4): EPEVTQTPSHQVTQMGQEVILRCVPISNHLYFYWYRQILGQKVEFLVSFYNNEISEKSEIFDDQFSVERPDGSNFTLKIRSTKLEDSAMYFCASKLGRGDEKLFFGSGTQLSVL.